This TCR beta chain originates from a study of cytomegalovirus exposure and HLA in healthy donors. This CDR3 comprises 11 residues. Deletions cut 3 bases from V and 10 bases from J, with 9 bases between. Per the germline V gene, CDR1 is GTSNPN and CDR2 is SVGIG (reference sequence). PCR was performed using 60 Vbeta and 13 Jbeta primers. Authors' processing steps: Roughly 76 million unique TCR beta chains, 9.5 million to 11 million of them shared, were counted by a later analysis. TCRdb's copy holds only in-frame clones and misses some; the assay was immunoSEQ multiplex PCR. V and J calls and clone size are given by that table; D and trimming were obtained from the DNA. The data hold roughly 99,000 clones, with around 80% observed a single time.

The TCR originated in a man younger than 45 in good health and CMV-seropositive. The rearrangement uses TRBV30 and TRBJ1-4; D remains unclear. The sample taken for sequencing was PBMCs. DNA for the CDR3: TGTGCCTGGAGGGCAGGAGGAAAACTGTTTTTT. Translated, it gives CAWRAGGKLFF.